This entry concerns a single T cell receptor beta chain. No antigen is known for it. V lost 2 bases to trimming and J lost 6 bases; unmatched junction nucleotides: 3. The germline CDR1 and CDR2 sequences are GTSNPN and SVGIG (reference sequence). The CDR3 runs to 12 residues. PCR was performed a second time for about 7 to 12 cycles using a sample-barcoded 5' primer and a J-beta primer mix. Each CDR3 protein is one row after TCRdb ran MiXCR on the 5' RACE reads. The table lists about 750,000 distinct CDR3 sequences, about 48% of them singletons. The sample originates from a study of blood T cells in healthy people across ages. Findings and caveats of the study: Older age went with lower TCR beta diversity per million T cells, in a roughly linear way. PBMCs left unsorted prevented a conclusive naive versus antigen-experienced comparison.

Individuals who donated were healthy Caucasians from Russia aged 6 to 90. Samples each yielded at least 5.5 micrograms of total RNA. The TCR originated in an elderly man in good health. Sequenced material: blood. The chain recombines TRBV30 with TRBJ2-7; 8 nucleotides match TRBD2. The CDR3 spells CAWSRTSSEQYF. In DNA, the CDR3 is TGTGCCTGGAGTAGGACTAGCTCCGAGCAGTACTTC. Filled out from reference TRBV30 and TRBJ2-7, the complete variable domain reads SQTIHQWPATLVQPVGSPLSLECTVEGTSNPNLYWYRQAAGRGLQLLFYSVGIGQISSEVPQNLSASRPQDRQFILSSKKLLLSDSGFYLCAWSRTSSEQYFGPGTRLTVT.